The 25 T cell receptor beta chains in this list originate from one sample, sequenced in a study of blood T cell repertoires in COVID-19. The repertoire was sequenced with immunoSEQ multiplex PCR; TCRdb's copy has only in-frame clones and lacks some. The data contain about 170,000 clones, roughly 84% of them singletons. Sequenced: peripheral blood. These receptors came from a man between 60 and 75 years old who had recovered from COVID-19.

This sequence joins TRBV5-1 and TRBJ2-7, with 10 bases matching TRBD2. V trimming: 4 bases; J trimming: 3 bases; junction bases outside the gene matches: 1. Germline assignment: CDR1 SGHRS and CDR2 YFSETQ. CDR3 length: 13 residues. The CDR3 region has the DNA TGCGCCAGCAGCCGGACTAGCGGCTACGAGCAGTACTTC. It is translated as CASSRTSGYEQYF.

The chain joins TRBV7-2 to TRBJ2-2; D may be TRBD2 (5 bases). The germline gives CDR1 SGHTA, CDR2 FQGNSA. Trimming pared 4 bases from V and 5 bases from J, leaving 17 bases between. The CDR3 runs to 16 residues. The CDR3: CASSSAGSSGTGELFF. The DNA for the CDR3 is TGTGCCAGCAGCTCCGCAGGCTCCTCGGGAACCGGGGAGCTGTTTTTT.

The chain has TRBV7-2 and TRBJ2-6, with no clear D. The ends were cut back, 10 bases at V and 0 bases at J, with 13 bases in the middle. The CDR3 runs to 15 residues. CDR1 and CDR2 from the germline V gene are SGHTA and FQGNSA. The CDR3 loop is CATGFEFSGANVLTF. The DNA of the CDR3 is TGTGCCACAGGATTTGAATTCTCTGGGGCCAACGTCCTGACTTTC.

In nucleotides, the CDR3 is TGTGCCAGCAGCCAAGATGGACTAGCGGGGCCCATGGATACGCAGTATTTT. This gives the protein CASSQDGLAGPMDTQYF. V usage is TRBV3-1 (or the pseudogene TRBV3-2) and J usage is TRBJ2-3; 12 bases match TRBD2. There are 17 residues in the CDR3. Trimming at V came to 0 bases and at J to 6 bases, leaving 7 bases not matched to a gene. CDR1 LGHDT and CDR2 YNNKEL come from the germline V gene (reference sequence).

This clone occurred once. The chain recombines TRBV19 with TRBJ2-7, with 7 bases aligning to TRBD1. The CDR3 totals 16 residues. The trim removed 4 bases at V and 3 bases at J, leaving 12 bases unmatched. Germline-derived CDR1 and CDR2 are LNHDA and SQIVND (reference sequence). The DNA for the CDR3 is TGTGCCAGTAGTAAACCTTCGACAGGGAAGGGCTACGAGCAGTACTTC. Its translation is CASSKPSTGKGYEQYF. The full variable domain, rest sourced from reference TRBV19 and TRBJ2-7, is DGGITQSPKYLFRKEGQNVTLSCEQNLNHDAMYWYRQDPGQGLRLIYYSQIVNDFQKGDIAEGYSVSREKKESFPLTVTSAQKNPTAFYLCASSKPSTGKGYEQYFGPGTRLTVT.

There are a few counts of this clone. This chain links TRBV12-3 or TRBV12-4 with TRBJ2-3; TRBD1 matches 7 bases. The CDR3 is 13 amino acids. With V trimmed by 5 bases and J by 4 bases, 3 bases remained unmatched. The CDR3 region is CASSATGADTQYF. Here the CDR3 DNA reads TGTGCCAGCAGTGCTACAGGGGCAGATACGCAGTATTTT.

The chain joins TRBV10-3 to TRBJ2-2; D is ambiguous. Trimming left V 10 bases short and J 0 bases short, with 12 bases between. Germline CDR1 ENHRY, CDR2 SYGVKD. The CDR3 has 14 amino acids. The CDR3 sequence: CATNAATNTGELFF. The DNA for the CDR3 is TGTGCCACCAATGCCGCTACGAACACCGGGGAGCTGTTTTTT.

The rearrangement links TRBV6-2 or TRBV6-3 to TRBJ1-6; the match to TRBD1 covers 9 bases. Trimming cost V 2 bases and J 8 bases; bases outside gene matches: 7. CDR3 length equals 16 residues. Germline-derived CDR1 and CDR2 are MNHEY and SVGEGT. The DNA of the CDR3 is TGTGCCAGCAGTTACCGGACAGGGGATCGGGATTCACCCCTCCACTTT. Protein sequence: CASSYRTGDRDSPLHF.

The chain recombines TRBV4-2 with TRBJ1-5, with a weak D call TRBD1 (5 bases). V was clipped by 0 bases and J by 11 bases, with 20 bases between them. The germline V gene has CDR1 LGHNA and CDR2 YNFKEQ. This CDR3 comprises 16 residues. CDR3 in amino acids: CASSQELGGGLVAQHF. The DNA for the CDR3 is TGTGCCAGCAGCCAAGAGCTCGGGGGGGGACTCGTCGCCCAGCATTTT.

The V and J genes are TRBV5-1 and TRBJ2-1, with 11 bases fitting TRBD1. The germline gives CDR1 SGHRS, CDR2 YFSETQ. The CDR3 spans 15 residues. Trimming took 4 bases from V and 14 from J; bases not matched to a gene: 14. CDR3 protein: CASSPMGQGVSSEFF. CDR3 bases: TGCGCCAGCAGCCCCATGGGACAGGGGGTCTCGAGCGAGTTCTTC.

This chain uses TRBV5-4 with TRBJ2-4; no definite D call. There are 16 residues in the CDR3. In germline, CDR1 is SGHNT, CDR2 YYREEE (reference sequence). V dropped 4 bases and J dropped 2 bases, with 16 bases sitting between them. The CDR3 DNA reads TGTGCCAGCAGCCAATTACAACATGTGACCAAAAACATTCAGTACTTC. Its translation is CASSQLQHVTKNIQYF.

The chain couples TRBV19 to TRBJ2-5, with 9 bases lining up with TRBD2. CDR3 length: 15 residues. V lost 5 bases, J lost 2 bases, and 6 bases stayed unmatched. Germline V gives CDR1 LNHDA, CDR2 SQIVND (reference sequence). The CDR3 sequence: CASSDQRGAQETQYF. CDR3 bases: TGTGCCAGTAGTGATCAGCGGGGGGCACAAGAGACCCAGTACTTC.

V usage is TRBV30 and J usage is TRBJ1-3; no clear D gene. In germline, CDR1 is GTSNPN, CDR2 SVGIG (reference sequence). Trimming stripped 7 bases from V and 5 bases from J, with 18 bases between. The CDR3 covers 14 residues. The CDR3 nucleotides are TGTGCCTTCCTCCCCGCCGACGGGAGAAACACCATATATTTT. Translation gives CAFLPADGRNTIYF.

This sequence joins TRBV5-1 and TRBJ2-5, with D possibly TRBD2 on 6 matching bases. The V gene lost 0 bases and the J gene lost 4 bases, with 10 bases spanning the gap. Germline-derived CDR1 and CDR2 are SGHRS and YFSETQ. The CDR3 has 14 amino acids. CDR3 DNA sequence: TGCGCCAGCAGCTTGGGAGGAGGGCGAGAGACCCAGTACTTC. Its protein is CASSLGGGRETQYF.

The chain employs TRBV6-5 and TRBJ1-5, with 7 bases lining up with TRBD1. J gave up 4 bases and V 7 bases, and 4 bases lay outside the gene matches. This CDR3 is 13 amino acids long. The V gene's germline CDR1 is MNHEY and CDR2 SVGAGI. This CDR3 reads CASNLQGNQPQHF. The CDR3 bases are TGTGCCAGCAACCTACAGGGGAATCAGCCCCAGCATTTT.

The genes are TRBV5-5 and TRBJ1-2; a possible D gene is TRBD1 (5 bases). The germline gives CDR1 SGHKS, CDR2 YYEKEE (reference sequence). The CDR3 is made up of 12 amino acids. V was cut by 4 bases and J by 6 bases, with 10 bases left in between. This CDR3 is CASSPWGDGYTF. The DNA for the CDR3 is TGTGCCAGCAGCCCCTGGGGGGATGGCTACACCTTC.

The chain uses TRBV29-1 and TRBJ1-2; D possibly corresponds to TRBD1 (6 bases). The germline V gene encodes CDR1 SQVTM and CDR2 ANQGSEA. The ends were cut back, 4 bases at V and 8 bases at J, with 17 bases in the middle. CDR3 length equals 13 residues. This chain's CDR3 is CSVGGTSPSGYTF. DNA of the CDR3: TGCAGCGTTGGGGGGACAAGCCCTTCCGGCTACACCTTC.

This clone was observed once. The rearrangement joins TRBV7-2 to TRBJ2-3, with a possible D match to TRBD1 (5 bases). Trimming took 3 bases from V and 4 from J, leaving 20 bases between them. Per germline, CDR1 SGHTA and CDR2 FQGNSA. CDR3 length: 17 amino acids. The CDR3 DNA reads as TGTGCCAGCAGCTTGGGGCCTTACCCCCGAGGTTCAGATACGCAGTATTTT. Translated, it gives CASSLGPYPRGSDTQYF.

The V gene is TRBV28, the J gene TRBJ2-7, with 9 bases identical to TRBD2. V shed 5 bases, J shed 1 base, and the junction held 12 bases outside the gene matches. This CDR3 region has 17 residues. Germline loops: CDR1 MDHEN, CDR2 SYDVKM. This CDR3 is CASSLPGGLAGSYEQYF. Written as DNA, the CDR3 is TGTGCCAGCAGTCTCCCGGGTGGGCTAGCGGGGTCCTACGAGCAGTACTTC.

V is TRBV6-4 and J is TRBJ2-1, with 11 nucleotides matching TRBD2. Trimming took 9 bases from V and 5 from J; bases not matched to a gene: 9. This CDR3 contains 15 residues. Germline CDR1 is MRHNA and CDR2 is SNTAGT. CDR3 sequence: CARLARLAGNNEQFF. CDR3 in DNA: TGTGCCAGATTAGCCCGACTAGCGGGGAACAATGAGCAGTTCTTC.

The chain is built from TRBV6-5 and TRBJ1-5; TRBD1 matches at 10 bases. In germline, CDR1 is MNHEY, CDR2 SVGAGI. The CDR3 length is 13 residues. After removal of 9 bases from V and 6 bases from J, the junction contained 5 bases not matched to a gene. In nucleotides, the CDR3 is TGTGCCAGTCGGGACAGGGGAGGTCAGCCCCAGCATTTT. It translates to CASRDRGGQPQHF.

The rearrangement uses TRBV7-2 and TRBJ1-1; 7 nucleotides align to TRBD1. The length of the CDR3 is 15 residues. Losses at the gene ends were 5 bases for V and 3 bases for J; bases not matched to a gene: 9. In germline, CDR1 is SGHTA, CDR2 FQGNSA. This chain's CDR3 is CASSPQTGKDTEAFF. For the CDR3, the DNA is TGTGCCAGCAGCCCACAGACAGGGAAGGACACTGAAGCTTTCTTT.

This clone was counted a single time. The rearrangement links TRBV12-3 or TRBV12-4 to TRBJ1-2; D is possibly TRBD1 (5 bases). V lost 6 bases to trimming and J lost 4 bases, with 6 bases between them. The length of the CDR3 is 11 residues. CDR3 sequence (DNA): TGTGCCAGCAGGGACACCTATGGCTACACCTTC. Translation gives CASRDTYGYTF.

This clone was recorded once. This chain links TRBV11-2 with TRBJ2-7; 12 bases map to TRBD2. The trim removed 5 bases at V and 7 bases at J, leaving 6 bases unmatched. The CDR3 runs 14 residues. Per germline, CDR1 SGHAT and CDR2 FQNNGV. CDR3 loop: CASSQTSGGWEQYF. The CDR3 coding sequence is TGTGCCAGCAGCCAGACTAGCGGGGGCTGGGAGCAGTACTTC. Together with reference TRBV11-2 and TRBJ2-7, the CDR3 gives the full variable domain: EAGVAQSPRYKIIEKRQSVAFWCNPISGHATLYWYQQILGQGPKLLIQFQNNGVVDDSQLPKDRFSAERLKGVDSTLKIQPAKLEDSAVYLCASSQTSGGWEQYFGPGTRLTVT.

The chain uses TRBV27 and TRBJ2-1, with 11 bases fitting TRBD2. The V gene's germline CDR1 is MNHEY and CDR2 SMNVEV (reference sequence). CDR3 size: 17 residues. The junction had 9 bases not matched to a gene; V was cut back by 4 bases and J by 4 bases. CDR3 loop: CASSSSYSGGAYNEQFF. The CDR3 bases are TGTGCCAGCAGTTCTTCATATAGCGGGGGGGCGTACAATGAGCAGTTCTTC.